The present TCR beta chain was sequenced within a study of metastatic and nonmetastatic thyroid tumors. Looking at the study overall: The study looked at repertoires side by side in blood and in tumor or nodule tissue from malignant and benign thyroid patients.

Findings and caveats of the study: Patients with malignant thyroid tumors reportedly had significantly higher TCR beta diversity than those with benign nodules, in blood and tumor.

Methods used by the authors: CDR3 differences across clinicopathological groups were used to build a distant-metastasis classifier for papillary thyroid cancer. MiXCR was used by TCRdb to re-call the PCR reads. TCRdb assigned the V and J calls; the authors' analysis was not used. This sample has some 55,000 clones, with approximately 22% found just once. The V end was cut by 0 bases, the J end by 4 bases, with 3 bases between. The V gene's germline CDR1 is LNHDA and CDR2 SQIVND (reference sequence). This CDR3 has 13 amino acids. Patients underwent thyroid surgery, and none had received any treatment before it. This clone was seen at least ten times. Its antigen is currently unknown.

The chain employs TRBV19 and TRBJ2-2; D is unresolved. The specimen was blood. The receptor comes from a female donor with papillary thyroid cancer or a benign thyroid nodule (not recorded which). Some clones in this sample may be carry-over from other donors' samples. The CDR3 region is CASSIDPTGELFF. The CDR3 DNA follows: TGTGCCAGTAGTATAGATCCCACCGGGGAGCTGTTTTTT.